This T cell receptor beta chain was profiled in a study of blood T cells in healthy people across ages. Across the whole study: Template switching captured about one barcoded beta molecule per two T cells. Study-wide points: Naive CD4+ cell counts and diversity both ran higher in long-lived than in aged donors.

Approximately 9.4 milliliters was the volume of peripheral blood drawn from each donor. A remark on this clonotype: What it binds is unknown.

A second PCR, run for 7 to 11 cycles, used a sample-barcoded 5' primer plus a J-beta primer mix. TCRdb re-analysed the 5' RACE reads in MiXCR, keeping a single row per CDR3 protein. Among some 700,000 distinct CDR3 sequences listed, 20% to 25% were seen once. The TCR originated in a man aged 65 to 85 in good health. Sequencing was carried out using blood.

In DNA form, the CDR3 reads TGTGCCAGCAGCTTAGCATCGTACCGAACGAATACGCAGTATTTT. Its protein product is CASSLASYRTNTQYF. This rearrangement joins TRBV7-2 to TRBJ2-3; D call uncertain. The CDR3 is 15 residues long. CDR1 is SGHTA, CDR2 FQGNSA, per germline. V lost 0 bases and J 7 bases, leaving 14 bases between the germline ends.